A selection of T cell receptor beta chains follows, all from one sample in a study of blood T cell repertoires in COVID-19. The data were produced by immunoSEQ multiplex PCR, yet TCRdb's version contains in-frame clones alone and is incomplete. Found here are roughly 100,000 clones, over 60% of them singletons; the top ten hold around 7%. The sequenced sample consisted of peripheral blood. These TCRs come from a man aged 65-85 years with acute or convalescent COVID-19. CDR3s leave out the opening cysteine and the closing phenylalanine or tryptophan.

10,TRBV19,ASSRQQYGYT
14,TRBV10-2,ASSESGGQGAGGYT
17,TRBV9,ASSVGTPGQGASNTEAF
10,TRBV7-9,ASSFANQGYT
11,TRBV11-2,ASSLSQNNEQF
12,TRBV5-1,ASSPVGMNTEAF
12,TRBV6-5,ASRGGTGSYEQY
11,TRBV27,ASSWAGDNEQF
13,TRBV9,ASSVERESYNEQF
13,TRBV7-9,ASSLGQGIDTEAF
12,TRBV18,ASSPSTDLYGYT
12,TRBV5-1,ASSWTGRQETQY
11,TRBV3-1/TRBV3-2,ATSGTGYIEAF
11,TRBV29-1,SVEEQANQPQH
11,TRBV11-3,ASSSTGTGELF
13,TRBV9,ASSVRGSGDSPLH
14,TRBV5-1,ASSPRTGGWSTEAF
11,TRBV29-1,SVDSSGANVLT
13,TRBV18,ASAGVGQGLQPQH
16,TRBV6-1,ASSEAGTSGYHTDTQY
12,TRBV9,ASSVTGANYGYT
13,TRBV20-1,SASEQGASNQPQH
12,TRBV24-1,ATSDSSLQETQY
15,TRBV27,ASSLYHRETVGNEQF
12,TRBV2,ASKIQASYTEAF
14,TRBV4-1,ASSGGAGPANYEQY
13,TRBV9,ASTVGQESYNEQF
13,TRBV2,ASSEALGLTGELF
12,TRBV9,ASSVENSFYGYT
10,TRBV5-4,ASRESTDTQY
14,TRBV11-2,ASSKTSGRVYNEQF
13,TRBV7-2,ASSVGQGSYNEQF
10,TRBV30,ASRGYGEKLF
9,TRBV6-5,AARGTGELF
13,TRBV11-1,ASSPFGRVQETQY
9,TRBV30,AWSAGDGYT
13,TRBV19,ASSPGQGVLYEQY
10,TRBV5-1,ASSFAGYGYT
13,TRBV27,ASSLSLGRTYGQY
13,TRBV5-1,ASSKVDKQTGELF
12,TRBV27,ASSPTGQRDEQY